Sequencing of this T cell receptor beta chain was carried out in a study of human T cells and chemical hapten exposure. As to time point: patch test 1, 2 weeks after DPC sensitization. The treatment: therapeutic diphenylcyclopropenone sensitization with weekly scalp DPC. This clonotype showed up many times. As the library was built, unique molecular identifiers were attached to individual cDNA molecules. Methods used by the authors: Samples had a median of about 95,000 TCRs, ranging roughly 20,000 to 690,600. From the RACE reads, TCRdb called clonotypes with MiXCR, one entry per CDR3 protein. The V and J calls shown here were made by TCRdb, not taken from the authors' results. This table holds about 380,000 distinct CDR3 sequences, around 4.8% found once. This CDR3 has 13 amino acids. Germline CDR1 MNHEY, CDR2 SVGAGI. Trimming shortened V by 5 bases and J by 6 bases, and 13 bases separated the two germline ends.

The chain couples TRBV6-5 to TRBJ1-2, with D possibly TRBD1 on 6 matching bases. This sample comprised whole blood, obtained in connection with sensitization to the hapten diphenylcyclopropenone (DPC). This receptor was obtained from a woman in her forties or fifties with alopecia areata. Some clones in this sample may be carry-over from other donors' samples. CDR3 nucleotide sequence: TGTGCCAGCAGTCCCGGACAGAGGAATGGCTACACCTTC. Its translation: CASSPGQRNGYTF.